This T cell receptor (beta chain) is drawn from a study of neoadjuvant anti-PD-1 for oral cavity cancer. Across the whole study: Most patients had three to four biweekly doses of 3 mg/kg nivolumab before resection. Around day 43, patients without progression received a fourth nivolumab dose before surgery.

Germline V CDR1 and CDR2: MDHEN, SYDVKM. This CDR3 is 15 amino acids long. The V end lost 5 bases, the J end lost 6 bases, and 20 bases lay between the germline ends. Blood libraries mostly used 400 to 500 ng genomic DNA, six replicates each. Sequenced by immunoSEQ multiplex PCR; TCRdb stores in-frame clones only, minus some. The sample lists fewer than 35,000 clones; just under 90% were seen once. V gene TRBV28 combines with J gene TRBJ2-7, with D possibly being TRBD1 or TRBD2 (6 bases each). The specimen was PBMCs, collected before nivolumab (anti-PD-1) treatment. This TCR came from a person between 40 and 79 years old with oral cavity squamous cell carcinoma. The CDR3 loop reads CASSRGLGGLAEQYF. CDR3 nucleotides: TGTGCCAGCAGTAGGGGTCTTGGGGGGCTGGCCGAGCAGTACTTC.